Following are 31 T cell receptor beta chains from one sample sequenced in a study of early T cells in non-severe SARS-CoV-2 infection. TCRdb analysed the 5' RACE reads with MiXCR anew, one entry per CDR3 protein. In the table there are some 66,000 distinct CDR3 sequences, around 8.7% of which are singletons. Sequencing input: whole blood. The receptors originated from an adult who was a healthcare worker with PCR-confirmed SARS-CoV-2 infection or an uninfected control (not recorded which).

The chain uses TRBV4-3 and TRBJ2-7; D gene ambiguous. CDR1 is LGHNA and CDR2 is YSLEER in the germline V gene. With 0 bases removed from V and 4 bases from J, the gap between germline ends came to 10 bases. The CDR3 length is 14 residues. The CDR3 protein is CASSQDRPEYEQYF. In DNA form, the CDR3 reads TGCGCCAGCAGCCAAGATCGGCCTGAGTACGAGCAGTACTTC.

The chain couples TRBV20-1 to TRBJ1-1; no reliable D call. V dropped 4 bases and J dropped 3 bases, with 15 bases sitting between them. The CDR3 runs 14 residues. The germline gives CDR1 DFQATT, CDR2 SNEGSKA (reference sequence). CDR3 protein: CSAKNPGLDTEAFF. In DNA form, the CDR3 reads TGCAGTGCTAAAAACCCGGGGTTGGACACTGAAGCTTTCTTT.

The chain is built from TRBV6-5 and TRBJ2-7, with D possibly TRBD2 on 5 matching bases. The V gene lost 0 bases and the J gene lost 5 bases, with 8 bases spanning the gap. The V gene's germline CDR1 is MNHEY and CDR2 SVGAGI. This CDR3 has 13 amino acids. The CDR3 bases are TGTGCCAGCAGTTACTCGAACGGGGACGAGCAGTACTTC. As protein: CASSYSNGDEQYF.

This clonotype appeared many times. V gene TRBV10-3 combines with J gene TRBJ2-5; D not certain. Germline V CDR1 and CDR2: ENHRY, SYGVKD. The V end lost 6 bases, the J end lost 2 bases, and 10 bases lay between the germline ends. The CDR3 contains 13 residues. Here the CDR3 reads CAISRTLQETQYF. CDR3 DNA: TGTGCCATCAGCCGGACCCTTCAAGAGACCCAGTACTTC.

This rearrangement joins TRBV10-3 to TRBJ2-3, with D tentatively TRBD1 or TRBD2 (6 bases each). V gave up 4 bases and J gave up 4 bases, with 18 bases separating them. The germline CDR1 and CDR2 sequences are ENHRY and SYGVKD. This CDR3 is 16 amino acids long. CDR3 coding DNA: TGTGCCATCAGTGGCCCCGGGGGCGCGGGTCCAGATACGCAGTATTTT. Amino acid sequence: CAISGPGGAGPDTQYF.

This clonotype has just a few counts. The chain couples TRBV7-2 to TRBJ2-3, with D maybe TRBD2 (5 bases). This CDR3 spans 15 amino acids. Germline CDR1 reads SGHTA; CDR2 reads FQGNSA. Trimming shortened V by 5 bases and J by 1 base, and 13 bases separated the two germline ends. The CDR3 coding sequence is TGTGCCAGCAGCACCGACTACTCACGCACAGATACGCAGTATTTT. This gives the protein CASSTDYSRTDTQYF.

The chain has TRBV7-6 and TRBJ2-1; 14 bases are shared with TRBD2. Germline assignment: CDR1 SGHVS and CDR2 FNYEAQ. Losses at the gene ends were 4 bases for V and 8 bases for J; bases not matched to a gene: 7. CDR3 length: 16 amino acids. This CDR3 reads CASSSGTSGSWDEQFF. The CDR3, as DNA: TGTGCCAGCAGCTCCGGGACTAGCGGGAGTTGGGATGAGCAGTTCTTC.

The gene calls are TRBV28 and TRBJ2-1; 7 bases are shared with TRBD2. The CDR3 consists of 16 residues. The junction had 11 bases not matched to a gene; V was cut back by 4 bases and J by 5 bases. Germline CDR1 MDHEN, CDR2 SYDVKM. The CDR3 DNA reads TGTGCCAGCAGTTCATGGGGGGGAGGAAGAAACAATGAGCAGTTCTTC. Protein product: CASSSWGGGRNNEQFF.

Many counts were recorded for this clonotype. The chain recombines TRBV7-6 with TRBJ2-1; 10 nucleotides match TRBD2. The CDR3 loop spans 15 amino acids. With 1 base clipped from V and 8 bases from J, the junction kept 5 bases outside the gene matches. Looked up from germline, CDR1 is SGHVS and CDR2 is FNYEAQ. In DNA form, the CDR3 reads TGTGCCAGCAGCTTAGTTCTAGCGGGAGACCATGAGCAGTTCTTC. Translating it yields CASSLVLAGDHEQFF.

V and J are TRBV5-6 and TRBJ2-4; D is tentatively TRBD1 or TRBD2 (5 bases each). The CDR3 is 12 amino acids. Germline V gene data show CDR1 as SGHDT and CDR2 as YYEEEE. The V and J ends lost 4 bases and 7 bases respectively, with 9 bases between them. The CDR3: CASSRDGNIQYF. CDR3 DNA sequence: TGTGCCAGCAGCCGGGACGGTAACATTCAGTACTTC.

This clonotype came up a few times. The chain combines TRBV7-3 with TRBJ2-1; D tentatively reads TRBD1 or TRBD2 (5 bases each). Trimming shortened V by 5 bases and J by 6 bases, and 17 bases separated the two germline ends. CDR1 and CDR2 from the germline V gene are SGHTA and FQGTGA. The CDR3 runs 15 residues. CDR3 DNA sequence: TGTGCCAGCAGCCGCCGGGACGGCGGGTTCAATGAGCAGTTCTTC. Its protein product is CASSRRDGGFNEQFF.

This chain uses TRBV29-1 with TRBJ1-1; D ambiguous. The germline V gene has CDR1 SQVTM and CDR2 ANQGSEA. V was clipped by 6 bases and J by 1 base, with 12 bases between them. CDR3 length: 13 residues. CDR3 in DNA: TGCAGCGTCAGAAAGAGGCCGAACACTGAAGCTTTCTTT. Its protein is CSVRKRPNTEAFF.

This clonotype was picked up many times. This chain uses TRBV12-3 or TRBV12-4 with TRBJ2-2; D is unresolved. V was cut by 7 bases and J by 2 bases, with 11 bases left in between. The CDR3 has 14 amino acids. In DNA, the CDR3 is TGTGCCAGCATCACCTTCAGCAACACCGGGGAGCTGTTTTTT. Its protein product is CASITFSNTGELFF.

The V call is TRBV20-1, the J call TRBJ1-5; possible D gene TRBD1, 6 bases. Germline assignment: CDR1 DFQATT and CDR2 SNEGSKA (reference sequence). V gave up 6 bases and J gave up 2 bases, with 17 bases separating them. The CDR3 has 15 residues. The chain's CDR3 is CSAAQIRGGNQPQHF. The CDR3, as DNA: TGCAGTGCCGCACAAATCAGGGGTGGCAATCAGCCCCAGCATTTT.

This clonotype was observed a few times. The gene calls are TRBV18 and TRBJ2-7; 10 bases line up with TRBD1. With 4 bases clipped from V and 6 bases from J, the junction kept 9 bases outside the gene matches. Germline V gene sequence: CDR1 KGHSH, CDR2 LQKENI. CDR3 length equals 15 residues. The CDR3 is CASSLPGQGQGEQYF. CDR3 sequence (DNA): TGTGCCAGCTCACTCCCGGGACAGGGGCAGGGCGAGCAGTACTTC.

J is TRBJ2-3 and V is TRBV29-1, with a tentative D call TRBD1 (5 bases). Trimming shortened V by 7 bases and J by 4 bases, and 15 bases separated the two germline ends. Germline CDR1 SQVTM, CDR2 ANQGSEA. CDR3 size: 13 residues. CDR3 residues: CSARPTGPDTQYF. The CDR3 DNA follows: TGCAGCGCTCGCCCCACAGGCCCAGATACGCAGTATTTT.

This sequence joins TRBV7-2 and TRBJ2-7, with 13 nucleotides matching TRBD2. The CDR3 consists of 15 residues. Germline V gene lookup returns CDR1 SGHTA and CDR2 FQGNSA. The J segment lost 6 bases and the V segment lost 3 bases, leaving 5 bases of the junction unmatched. The CDR3: CASSFGLAGVVEQYF. Written as DNA, the CDR3 is TGTGCCAGCAGCTTCGGACTAGCGGGAGTTGTCGAGCAGTACTTC.

Ten or more counts support this clonotype. The V and J genes are TRBV24-1 and TRBJ2-3; 7 nucleotides match TRBD2. Germline V gives CDR1 KGHDR, CDR2 SFDVKD. This CDR3 comprises 14 residues. After removal of 4 bases from V and 4 bases from J, the junction contained 4 bases not matched to a gene. The CDR3 region is CATSEGREPDTQYF. The CDR3 DNA sequence: TGTGCCACCAGTGAAGGGCGGGAGCCAGATACGCAGTATTTT.

This clonotype was seen a handful of times. V is TRBV6-2 or TRBV6-3 and J is TRBJ2-3; TRBD2 matches at 9 bases. The ends lost 5 bases at V and 3 bases at J; junction bases unmatched: 6. The CDR3 totals 15 residues. Germline CDR1 is MNHEY and CDR2 is SVGEGT. CDR3 protein: CASSLSGRKTDTQYF. CDR3 nucleotides: TGTGCCAGCAGTCTTAGCGGGAGAAAGACAGATACGCAGTATTTT.

This clonotype was counted many times. The gene calls are TRBV10-3 and TRBJ1-6; possibly TRBD1 for D (5 bases). V lost 6 bases, J lost 7 bases, and 13 bases lay in between. CDR1 and CDR2 from the germline V gene are ENHRY and SYGVKD. The CDR3 is 14 residues long. The CDR3 sequence is CAIRPGRINSPLHF. In nucleotides, the CDR3 is TGTGCCATCAGACCGGGACGGATAAATTCACCCCTCCACTTT.

This clonotype was observed many times. J is TRBJ2-7 and V is TRBV20-1, with 7 nucleotides matching TRBD1. J gave up 5 bases and V 4 bases, and 11 bases lay outside the gene matches. Per germline, CDR1 DFQATT and CDR2 SNEGSKA (reference sequence). CDR3 size: 14 residues. CDR3 sequence: CSATPTGSGHEQYF. The CDR3 bases are TGCAGTGCTACTCCGACAGGGTCCGGCCACGAGCAGTACTTC.

This clonotype was recorded many times. The junction shows a germline mismatch at one end, possibly a read error. The chain has TRBV20-1 and TRBJ2-5; TRBD2 aligns across 8 bases. CDR3 length: 13 amino acids. Looked up from germline, CDR1 is DFQATT and CDR2 is SNEGSKA (reference sequence). For the CDR3, the DNA is TGCAGCGCTACGGGAGGGCCAGGGGAGACCCAGTACTTC. It specifies CSATGGPGETQYF.

A few counts support this clonotype. This chain joins TRBV19 and TRBJ2-7; TRBD2 matches at 10 bases. The V and J ends lost 8 bases and 2 bases, in that order; junction bases with no gene match: 9. The CDR3 totals 15 residues. Germline lookup yields CDR1 LNHDA and CDR2 SQIVND (reference sequence). CDR3 sequence reads: CASLAGEAGAYEQYF. The CDR3 coding sequence is TGTGCCAGTCTAGCGGGAGAGGCTGGGGCCTACGAGCAGTACTTC.

This clonotype was detected ten times or more. The rearrangement links TRBV7-9 to TRBJ2-5, with no clear D. V dropped 5 bases and J dropped 0 bases, with 13 bases sitting between them. The CDR3 covers 15 residues. Per the germline V gene, CDR1 is SEHNR and CDR2 is FQNEAQ (reference sequence). CDR3 in amino acids: CASSRPRKDQETQYF. CDR3 in DNA: TGTGCCAGCAGCCGGCCTAGGAAGGACCAAGAGACCCAGTACTTC.

This clonotype occurred a few times. This chain joins TRBV7-9 and TRBJ2-3, with D maybe TRBD2 (6 bases). The V gene's germline CDR1 is SEHNR and CDR2 FQNEAQ (reference sequence). Trimming pared 0 bases from V and 4 bases from J, leaving 11 bases between. The CDR3 sequence is 15 residues long. CDR3 amino acids: CASSLAGPSADTQYF. The DNA for the CDR3 is TGTGCCAGCAGCTTAGCCGGACCTAGCGCAGATACGCAGTATTTT.

This clonotype was counted many times. The genes are TRBV7-2 and TRBJ1-4; possibly TRBD1 for D (6 bases). The CDR3 has 15 residues. Looked up from germline, CDR1 is SGHTA and CDR2 is FQGNSA. Trimming pared 3 bases from V and 4 bases from J, leaving 12 bases between. For the CDR3, the DNA is TGTGCCAGCAGCTTTACAGGGCATGGTAATGAAAAACTGTTTTTT. Translation gives CASSFTGHGNEKLFF.

This CDR3 reads CASSQDLGLAGGVADTQYF. CDR3 nucleotide sequence: TGCGCCAGCAGCCAAGATTTGGGTCTAGCGGGAGGAGTCGCAGATACGCAGTATTTT. The genes are TRBV4-3 and TRBJ2-3, with 11 bases fitting TRBD2. CDR3 size: 19 residues. Germline CDR1 is LGHNA and CDR2 is YSLEER. With 0 bases clipped from V and 4 bases from J, the junction kept 12 bases outside the gene matches.

The V and J genes are TRBV19 and TRBJ1-5; 8 bases line up with TRBD1. V shed 5 bases and J 5 bases; nucleotides not matched to a gene: 5. CDR1 LNHDA and CDR2 SQIVND come from the germline V gene (reference sequence). The CDR3 sequence is 14 residues long. CDR3 sequence reads: CASSRSGGDQPQHF. The CDR3 DNA reads TGTGCCAGTAGTCGTTCAGGGGGCGATCAGCCCCAGCATTTT.

In this sample, this clonotype turned up a few times. The V and J genes are TRBV11-2 and TRBJ1-3; TRBD1 aligns across 7 bases. V lost 1 base and J lost 1; bases outside the gene matches: 7. The CDR3 length is 17 residues. The germline gives CDR1 SGHAT, CDR2 FQNNGV. The CDR3, as DNA: TGTGCCAGCAGCTTAGTGTCCAGGGGGATGTCTGGAAACACCATATATTTT. Protein product: CASSLVSRGMSGNTIYF.

In its sample, this clonotype was seen a few times. V usage is TRBV27 and J usage is TRBJ2-7; TRBD1 matches at 10 bases. Losses at the gene ends were 6 bases for V and 7 bases for J; bases not matched to a gene: 9. The CDR3 consists of 14 residues. Germline values: CDR1 MNHEY, CDR2 SMNVEV (reference sequence). CDR3 sequence: CASRAGTGAYEQYF. CDR3 nucleotides: TGTGCCAGCAGAGCCGGGACAGGGGCGTATGAGCAGTACTTC.

The table lists this clonotype with a few counts. The chain combines TRBV7-9 with TRBJ2-1; 8 bases agree with TRBD1. The CDR3 is made up of 14 amino acids. Germline loops: CDR1 SEHNR, CDR2 FQNEAQ (reference sequence). J lost 5 bases, V lost 5 bases, and 5 bases had no gene match. CDR3 protein: CASSNGQGDNEQFF. DNA of the CDR3: TGTGCCAGCAGCAATGGACAGGGAGACAATGAGCAGTTCTTC.